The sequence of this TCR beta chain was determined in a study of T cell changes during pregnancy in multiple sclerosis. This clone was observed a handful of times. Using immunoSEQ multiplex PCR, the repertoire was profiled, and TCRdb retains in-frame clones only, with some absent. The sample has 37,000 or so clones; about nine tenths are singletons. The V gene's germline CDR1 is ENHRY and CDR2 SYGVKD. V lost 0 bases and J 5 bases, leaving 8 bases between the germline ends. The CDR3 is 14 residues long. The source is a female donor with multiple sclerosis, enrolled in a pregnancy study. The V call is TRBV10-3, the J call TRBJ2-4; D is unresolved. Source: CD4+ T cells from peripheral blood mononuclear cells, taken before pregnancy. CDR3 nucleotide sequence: TGTGCCATCAGTGAGTCGAGTTCTGAAAACATTCAGTACTTC. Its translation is CAISESSSENIQYF.